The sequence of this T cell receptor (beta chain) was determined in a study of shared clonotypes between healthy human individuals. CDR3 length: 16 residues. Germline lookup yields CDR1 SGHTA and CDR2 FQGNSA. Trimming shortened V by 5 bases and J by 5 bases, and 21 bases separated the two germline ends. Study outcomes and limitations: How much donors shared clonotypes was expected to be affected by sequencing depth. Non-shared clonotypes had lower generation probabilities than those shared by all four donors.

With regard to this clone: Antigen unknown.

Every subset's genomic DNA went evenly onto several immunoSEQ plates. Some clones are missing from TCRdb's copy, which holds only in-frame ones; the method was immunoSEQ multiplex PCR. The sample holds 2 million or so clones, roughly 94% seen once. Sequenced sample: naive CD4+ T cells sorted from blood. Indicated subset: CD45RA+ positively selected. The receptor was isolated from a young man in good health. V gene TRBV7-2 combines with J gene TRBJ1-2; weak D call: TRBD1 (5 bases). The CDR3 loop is CASSQYHGGLTYGYTF. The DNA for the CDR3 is TGTGCCAGCAGCCAATATCACGGGGGACTGACTTATGGCTACACCTTC.